The 2 T cell receptor beta chains below all came from one sample that was sequenced in a study of T cell responses to AZD1222 COVID-19 vaccine (dated by TCRdb to 2020 to 2022). Reading the label with the study, this specimen's time point is: baseline before first vaccination. Taken with the paper, the label for treatment or condition translates to: meningococcal conjugate vaccine given as trial control. The receptor library was made with the immunoSEQ multiplex PCR assay. What TCRdb holds here is the immuneACCESS table cut down to in-frame rearrangements. Part of the clones is not present; checked against another copy, under half of the missing clones reflect an unresolved V gene, and the others are unexplained. This sample holds 200,000 or so clones; about 89% were observed only once. 2.5% to 3% of the sample goes to the ten largest clones. The specimen was peripheral blood, collected on day 0 of MenACWY control vaccination. The receptor source for this set is an adult in good health.

The chain carries TRBV29-1 and TRBJ1-2; D is uncertain. The CDR3 is made up of 12 amino acids. V lost 4 bases and J lost 2, with 8 bases in between. The germline V gene has CDR1 SQVTM and CDR2 ANQGSEA. DNA for the CDR3: TGCAGCGTTGGCGAGGGAAACTATGGCTACACCTTC. It translates to CSVGEGNYGYTF.

This clone appeared a few times. V usage is TRBV24-1 and J usage is TRBJ2-3; D assignment may be TRBD1 or TRBD2 (5 bases each). Germline-derived CDR1 and CDR2 are KGHDR and SFDVKD. V dropped 10 bases and J dropped 2 bases, with 12 bases sitting between them. This CDR3 has 13 residues. In nucleotides, the CDR3 is TGTGCCACAGGGGACGGAGACACAGATACGCAGTATTTT. This encodes CATGDGDTDTQYF.